A selection of T cell receptor beta chains follows, all from one sample in a study of blood T cell repertoires in COVID-19. Sequenced by immunoSEQ multiplex PCR; TCRdb stores in-frame clones only, minus some. The sample has about 120,000 clones, around four fifths seen once. What was sequenced was peripheral blood. These TCRs come from a man aged 25 to 45 with acute or convalescent COVID-19. Both conserved end residues are part of each CDR3. D genes are given only for firm matches. Rows give clone size only sometimes, using once, few, many, or a class for an expanded clone.

J gene | clone size | V gene | D gene | CDR3 length | CDR3 DNA | CDR3 protein
TRBJ2-1 | once | TRBV5-5 | TRBD2 | 14 | TGTGCCAGCAGCTGGATAGCGGGGGGCAATGAGCAGTTCTTC | CASSWIAGGNEQFF
TRBJ1-5 | once | TRBV19 | NA | 15 | TGTGCCAGTAGTCCAGCCACGAGGAGCAATCAGCCCCAGCATTTT | CASSPATRSNQPQHF
TRBJ1-1 | NA | TRBV6-5 | NA | 12 | TGTGCCAGCGCGGCAGACAACACTGAAGCTTTCTTT | CASAADNTEAFF
TRBJ2-3 | NA | TRBV6-5 | NA | 14 | TGTGCCAGCAGGGACTCCCTACTCACAGATACGCAGTATTTT | CASRDSLLTDTQYF
TRBJ2-2 | NA | TRBV27 | TRBD2 | 14 | TGTGCCTCGGCAAGCGGGGAGCTCGCCGGGGAGCTGTTTTTT | CASASGELAGELFF
TRBJ1-3 | NA | TRBV5-5 | NA | 17 | TGTGCCAGCAGCTTAACGATCCATGGAGGGGCTGGAAACACCATATATTTT | CASSLTIHGGAGNTIYF
TRBJ1-1 | once | TRBV5-1 | NA | 13 | TGCGCCAGCAGCCAGACCACAGCGGGTGAAGCTTTCTTT | CASSQTTAGEAFF
TRBJ2-1 | NA | TRBV19 | NA | 13 | TGTGCCAGTACCCGAGGGTCGGGAGTTGAGCAGTTCTTC | CASTRGSGVEQFF
TRBJ1-1 | NA | TRBV5-1 | NA | 15 | TGCGCCAGCAGCCCCCGCGGGCCAATGAACACTGAAGCTTTCTTT | CASSPRGPMNTEAFF
TRBJ1-1 | NA | TRBV6-5 | NA | 14 | TGTGCCAGCAGTTACACCACAGGGAGATCTGAAGCTTTCTTT | CASSYTTGRSEAFF